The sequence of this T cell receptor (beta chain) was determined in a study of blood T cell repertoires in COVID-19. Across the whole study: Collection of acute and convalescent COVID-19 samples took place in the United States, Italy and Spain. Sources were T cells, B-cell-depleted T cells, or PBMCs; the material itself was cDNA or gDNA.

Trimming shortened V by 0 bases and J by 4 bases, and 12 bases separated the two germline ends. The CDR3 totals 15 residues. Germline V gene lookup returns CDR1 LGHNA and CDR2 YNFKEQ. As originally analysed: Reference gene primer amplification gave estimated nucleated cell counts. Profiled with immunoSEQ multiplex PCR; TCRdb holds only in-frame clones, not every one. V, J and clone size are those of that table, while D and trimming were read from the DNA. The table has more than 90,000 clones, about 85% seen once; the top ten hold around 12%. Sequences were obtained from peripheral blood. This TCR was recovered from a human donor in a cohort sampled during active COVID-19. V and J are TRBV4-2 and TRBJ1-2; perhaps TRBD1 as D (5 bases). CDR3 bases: TGTGCCAGCAGCCAAGATTCGGAAGGGGTCTATGGCTACACCTTC. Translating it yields CASSQDSEGVYGYTF.